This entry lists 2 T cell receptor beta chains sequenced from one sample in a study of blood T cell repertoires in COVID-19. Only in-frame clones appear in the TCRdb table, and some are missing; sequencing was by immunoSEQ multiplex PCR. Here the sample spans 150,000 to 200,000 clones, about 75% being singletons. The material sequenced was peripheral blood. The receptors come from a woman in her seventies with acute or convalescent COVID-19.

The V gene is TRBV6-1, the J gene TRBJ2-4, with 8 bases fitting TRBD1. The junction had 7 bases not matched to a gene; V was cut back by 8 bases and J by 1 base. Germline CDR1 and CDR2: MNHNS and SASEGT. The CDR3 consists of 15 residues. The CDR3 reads CASVTTGAAKNIQYF. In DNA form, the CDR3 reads TGTGCCAGCGTAACGACAGGGGCGGCCAAAAACATTCAGTACTTC.

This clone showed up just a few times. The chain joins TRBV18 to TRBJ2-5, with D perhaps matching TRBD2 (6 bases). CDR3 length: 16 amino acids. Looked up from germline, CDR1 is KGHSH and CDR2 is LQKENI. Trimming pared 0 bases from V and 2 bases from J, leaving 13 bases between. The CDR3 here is CASSPPFRESQETQYF. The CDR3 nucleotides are TGTGCCAGCTCACCACCGTTTCGGGAGTCGCAAGAGACCCAGTACTTC.